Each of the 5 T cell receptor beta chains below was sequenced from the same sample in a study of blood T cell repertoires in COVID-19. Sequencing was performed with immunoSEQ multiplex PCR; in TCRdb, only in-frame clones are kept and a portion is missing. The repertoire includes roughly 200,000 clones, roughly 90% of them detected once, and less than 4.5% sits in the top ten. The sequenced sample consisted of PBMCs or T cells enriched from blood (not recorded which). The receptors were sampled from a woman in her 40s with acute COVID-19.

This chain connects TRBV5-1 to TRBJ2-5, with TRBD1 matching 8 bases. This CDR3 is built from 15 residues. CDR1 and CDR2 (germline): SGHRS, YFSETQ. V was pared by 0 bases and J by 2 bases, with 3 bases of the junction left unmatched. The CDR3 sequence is CASSLGQGRQETQYF. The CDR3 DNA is TGCGCCAGCAGCTTGGGACAGGGGCGACAAGAGACCCAGTACTTC.

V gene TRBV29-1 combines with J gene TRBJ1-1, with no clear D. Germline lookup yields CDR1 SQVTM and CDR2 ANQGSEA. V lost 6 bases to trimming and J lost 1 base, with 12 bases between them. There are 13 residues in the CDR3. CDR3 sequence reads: CSVSESGNTEAFF. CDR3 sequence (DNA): TGCAGCGTCTCAGAGTCGGGGAACACTGAAGCTTTCTTT.

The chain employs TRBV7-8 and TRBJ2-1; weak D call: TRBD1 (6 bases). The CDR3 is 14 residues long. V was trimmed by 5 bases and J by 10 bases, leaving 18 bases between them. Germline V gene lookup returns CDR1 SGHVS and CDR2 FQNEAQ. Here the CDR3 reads CASSPRGGGSEQFF. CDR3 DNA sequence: TGTGCCAGCAGCCCTAGGGGTGGGGGCAGCGAGCAGTTCTTC.

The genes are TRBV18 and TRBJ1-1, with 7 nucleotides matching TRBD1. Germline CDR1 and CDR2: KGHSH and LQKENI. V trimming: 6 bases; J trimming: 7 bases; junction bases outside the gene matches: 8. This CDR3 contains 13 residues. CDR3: CASSQKQGIEAFF. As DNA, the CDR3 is TGTGCCAGCTCCCAAAAACAGGGGATTGAAGCTTTCTTT.

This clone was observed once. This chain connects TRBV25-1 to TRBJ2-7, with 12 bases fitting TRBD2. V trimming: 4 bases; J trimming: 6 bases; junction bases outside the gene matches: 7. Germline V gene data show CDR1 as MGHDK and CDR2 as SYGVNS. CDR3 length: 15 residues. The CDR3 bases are TGTGCCAGCAGTGCCTCTAGCGGGGGGGTGGTCGAGCAGTACGTC. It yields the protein CASSASSGGVVEQYV.